This T cell receptor (beta chain) came from a study of shared T cell receptors in the human thymus. This table comes from immunoSEQ multiplex PCR, and its TCRdb copy is limited to in-frame clones, with some not included. The sample has some 400,000 clones, approximately 95% seen once; the top ten hold 0.02%. The specimen sequenced was thymocytes. This receptor was identified in a human donor.

The chain's CDR3 is CASSTLDSFKQPQHF. Here the CDR3 DNA reads TGTGCCAGTAGTACCCTGGACAGTTTCAAGCAGCCCCAGCATTTT. The J gene is TRBJ1-5, the V gene TRBV19; perhaps TRBD1 as D (6 bases). The V end lost 4 bases, the J end lost 7 bases, and 17 bases lay between the germline ends. The germline V gene encodes CDR1 LNHDA and CDR2 SQIVND (reference sequence). The CDR3 totals 15 residues.